This T cell receptor beta chain was observed in a study of blood T cell repertoires in COVID-19. Germline V gives CDR1 SGHRS, CDR2 YFSETQ. The CDR3 runs to 15 residues. V was pared by 6 bases and J by 1 base, with 4 bases of the junction left unmatched. Sequencing used immunoSEQ multiplex PCR; TCRdb keeps in-frame clones, though not all of them. The sample carries approximately 52,000 clones, approximately 90% recorded once. This clone was recorded once. This chain joins TRBV5-1 and TRBJ2-5, with TRBD1 matching 12 bases. Sequencing was performed on peripheral blood. This receptor was obtained from a man between 65 and 79 years old with acute or convalescent COVID-19. The CDR3 region has the DNA TGCGCCAGCACTGGGGGACAGGGGGCCCAAGAGACCCAGTACTTC. This gives the protein CASTGGQGAQETQYF.